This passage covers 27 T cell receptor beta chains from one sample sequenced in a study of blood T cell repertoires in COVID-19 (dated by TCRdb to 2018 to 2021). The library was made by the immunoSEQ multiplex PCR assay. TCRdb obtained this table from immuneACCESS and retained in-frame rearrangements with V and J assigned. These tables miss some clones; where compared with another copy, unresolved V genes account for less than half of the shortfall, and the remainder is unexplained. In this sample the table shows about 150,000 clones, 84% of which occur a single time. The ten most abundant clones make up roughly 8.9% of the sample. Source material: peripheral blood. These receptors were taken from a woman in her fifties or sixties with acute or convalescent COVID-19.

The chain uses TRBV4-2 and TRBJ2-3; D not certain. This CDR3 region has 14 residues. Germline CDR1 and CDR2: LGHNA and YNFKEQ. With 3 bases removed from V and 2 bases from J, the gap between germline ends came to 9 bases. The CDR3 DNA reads TGTGCCAGCAGCCAGGGCAGATTCACAGATACGCAGTATTTT. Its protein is CASSQGRFTDTQYF.

The CDR3 DNA follows: TGTGCCAGCAGTTGGGACTGGGCCTCCTACAATGAGCAGTTCTTC. Its protein product is CASSWDWASYNEQFF. The V and J genes are TRBV7-2 and TRBJ2-1, with a tentative D call TRBD2 (6 bases). V lost 6 bases to trimming and J lost 0 bases, with 12 bases between them. The CDR3 is made up of 15 amino acids. CDR1 SGHTA and CDR2 FQGNSA come from the germline V gene.

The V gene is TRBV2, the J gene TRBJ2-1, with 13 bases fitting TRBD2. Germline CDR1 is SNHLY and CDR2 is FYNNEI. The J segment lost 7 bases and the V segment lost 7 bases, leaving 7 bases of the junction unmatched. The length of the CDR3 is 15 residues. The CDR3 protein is CASIFGLAGVNEQFF. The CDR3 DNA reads TGTGCCAGCATCTTCGGACTAGCGGGGGTAAATGAGCAGTTCTTC.

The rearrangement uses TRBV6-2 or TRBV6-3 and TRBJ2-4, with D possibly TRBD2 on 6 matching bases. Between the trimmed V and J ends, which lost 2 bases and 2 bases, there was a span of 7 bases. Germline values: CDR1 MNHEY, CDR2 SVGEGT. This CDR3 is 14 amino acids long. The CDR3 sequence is CASSYGGTKNIQYF. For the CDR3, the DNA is TGTGCCAGCAGTTACGGGGGGACCAAAAACATTCAGTACTTC.

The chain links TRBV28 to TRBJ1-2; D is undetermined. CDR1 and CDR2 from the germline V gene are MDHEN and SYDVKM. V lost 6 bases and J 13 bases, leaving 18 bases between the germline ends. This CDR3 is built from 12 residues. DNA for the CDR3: TGTGCCAGCAGCTCCGGCGCGGCGCTATTCACCTTC. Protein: CASSSGAALFTF.

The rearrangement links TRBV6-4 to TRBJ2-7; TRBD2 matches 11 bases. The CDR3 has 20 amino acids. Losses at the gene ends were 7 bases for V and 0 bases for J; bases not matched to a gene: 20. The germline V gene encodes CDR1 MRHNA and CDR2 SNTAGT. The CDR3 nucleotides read TGTGCCAGCAAACTTAGACTAGCGGGGTTGGCTATTCAAAGCTCCTACGAGCAGTACTTC. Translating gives CASKLRLAGLAIQSSYEQYF.

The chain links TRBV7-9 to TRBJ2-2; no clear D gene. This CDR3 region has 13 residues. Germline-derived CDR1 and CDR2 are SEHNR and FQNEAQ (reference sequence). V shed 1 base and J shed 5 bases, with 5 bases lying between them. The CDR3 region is CASSLVSTGELFF. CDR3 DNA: TGTGCCAGCAGCTTAGTTTCTACCGGGGAGCTGTTTTTT.

The CDR3 protein is CASSSWGTTEAFF. The DNA of the CDR3 is TGTGCCAGCAGCTCTTGGGGGACAACTGAAGCTTTCTTT. This chain connects TRBV7-2 to TRBJ1-1; D is perhaps TRBD1 (6 bases). The CDR3 sequence is 13 residues long. From germline, CDR1 is SGHTA and CDR2 FQGNSA. With 4 bases removed from V and 5 bases from J, the gap between germline ends came to 11 bases.

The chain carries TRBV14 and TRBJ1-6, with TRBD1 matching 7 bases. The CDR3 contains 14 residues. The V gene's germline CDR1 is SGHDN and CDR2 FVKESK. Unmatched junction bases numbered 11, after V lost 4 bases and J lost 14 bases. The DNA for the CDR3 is TGTGCCAGCAGCCCGACAGGGCCTAACTTCACCCTCCACTTT. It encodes CASSPTGPNFTLHF. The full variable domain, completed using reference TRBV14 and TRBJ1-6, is EAGVTQFPSHSVIEKGQTVTLRCDPISGHDNLYWYRRVMGKEIKFLLHFVKESKQDESGMPNNRFLAERTGGTYSTLKVQPAELEDSGVYFCASSPTGPNFTLHFGNGTRLTVT.

The CDR3 bases are TGTGCCAGCAGTTTAACCGGGCAGCCCCAGCATTTT. Amino acids: CASSLTGQPQHF. The chain is built from TRBV28 and TRBJ1-5; no firm D call. The germline CDR1 and CDR2 sequences are MDHEN and SYDVKM. The CDR3 length is 12 residues. The V and J ends lost 2 bases and 7 bases respectively, with 6 bases between them.

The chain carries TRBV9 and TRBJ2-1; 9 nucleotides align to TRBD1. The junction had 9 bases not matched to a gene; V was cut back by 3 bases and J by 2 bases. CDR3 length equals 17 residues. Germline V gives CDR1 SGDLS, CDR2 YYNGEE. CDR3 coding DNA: TGTGCCAGCAGCGCATGGCTGGGGACAGGGACCTACAATGAGCAGTTCTTC. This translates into CASSAWLGTGTYNEQFF.

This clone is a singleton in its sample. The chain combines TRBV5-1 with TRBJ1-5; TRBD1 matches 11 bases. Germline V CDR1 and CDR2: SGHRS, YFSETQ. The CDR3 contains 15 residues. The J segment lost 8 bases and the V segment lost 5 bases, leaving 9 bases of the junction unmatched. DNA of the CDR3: TGCGCCAGCAGTCAGGGGACAGGGGGGATGGAGCCCCAGCATTTT. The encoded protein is CASSQGTGGMEPQHF.

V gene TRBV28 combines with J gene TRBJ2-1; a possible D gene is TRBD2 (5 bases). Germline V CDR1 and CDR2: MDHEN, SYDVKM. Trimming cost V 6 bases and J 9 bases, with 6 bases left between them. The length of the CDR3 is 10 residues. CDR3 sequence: CASREVEQFF. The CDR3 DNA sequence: TGTGCCAGCAGGGAGGTTGAGCAGTTCTTC.

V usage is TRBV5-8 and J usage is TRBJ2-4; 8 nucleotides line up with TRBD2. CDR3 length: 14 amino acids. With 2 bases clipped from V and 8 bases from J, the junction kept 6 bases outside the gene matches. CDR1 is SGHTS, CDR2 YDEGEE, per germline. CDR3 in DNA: TGTGCCAGCAGCTTCCGCGGGGGGTTCGACATTCAGTACTTC. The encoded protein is CASSFRGGFDIQYF.

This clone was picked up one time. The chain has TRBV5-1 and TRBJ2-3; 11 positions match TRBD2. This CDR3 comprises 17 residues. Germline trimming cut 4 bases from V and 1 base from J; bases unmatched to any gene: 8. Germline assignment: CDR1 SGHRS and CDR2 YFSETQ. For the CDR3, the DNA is TGCGCCAGCAGCGCTGGGACTAGCGGCTATGGCACAGATACGCAGTATTTT. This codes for CASSAGTSGYGTDTQYF.

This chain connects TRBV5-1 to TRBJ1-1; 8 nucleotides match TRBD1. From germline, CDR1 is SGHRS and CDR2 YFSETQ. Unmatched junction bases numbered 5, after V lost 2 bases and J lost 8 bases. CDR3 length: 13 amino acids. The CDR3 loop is CASSFGTGAEAFF. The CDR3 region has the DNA TGCGCCAGCAGCTTTGGGACAGGAGCCGAAGCTTTCTTT.

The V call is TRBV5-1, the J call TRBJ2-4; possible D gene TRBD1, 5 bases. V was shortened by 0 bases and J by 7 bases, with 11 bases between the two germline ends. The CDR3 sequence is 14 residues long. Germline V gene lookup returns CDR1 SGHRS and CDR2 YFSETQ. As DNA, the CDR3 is TGCGCCAGCAGCTTGGATGCCAGGGCGAACATTCAGTACTTC. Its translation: CASSLDARANIQYF.

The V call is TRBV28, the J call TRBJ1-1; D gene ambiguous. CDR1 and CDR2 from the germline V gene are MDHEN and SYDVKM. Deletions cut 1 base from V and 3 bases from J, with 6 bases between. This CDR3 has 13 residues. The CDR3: CASSLSLDTEAFF. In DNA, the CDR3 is TGTGCCAGCAGTTTATCCCTCGACACTGAAGCTTTCTTT.

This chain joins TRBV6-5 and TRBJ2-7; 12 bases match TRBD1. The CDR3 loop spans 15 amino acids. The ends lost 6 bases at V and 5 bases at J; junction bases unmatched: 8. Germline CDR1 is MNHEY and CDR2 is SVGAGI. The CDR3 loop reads CASSHGTGGYDEQYF. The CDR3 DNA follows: TGTGCCAGCAGCCACGGGACAGGGGGCTACGACGAGCAGTACTTC.

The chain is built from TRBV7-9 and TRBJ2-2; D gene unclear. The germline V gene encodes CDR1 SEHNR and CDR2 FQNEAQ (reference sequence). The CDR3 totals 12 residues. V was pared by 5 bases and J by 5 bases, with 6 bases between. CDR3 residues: CASSPQTGELFF. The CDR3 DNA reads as TGTGCCAGCAGCCCACAGACCGGGGAGCTGTTTTTT.

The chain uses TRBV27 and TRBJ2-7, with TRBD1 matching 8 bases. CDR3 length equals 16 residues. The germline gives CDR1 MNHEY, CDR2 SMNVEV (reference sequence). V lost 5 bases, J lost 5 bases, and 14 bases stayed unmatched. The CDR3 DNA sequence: TGTGCCAGCAGTCACCCACGGACAGGGCACGGGGACGAGCAGTACTTC. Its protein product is CASSHPRTGHGDEQYF.

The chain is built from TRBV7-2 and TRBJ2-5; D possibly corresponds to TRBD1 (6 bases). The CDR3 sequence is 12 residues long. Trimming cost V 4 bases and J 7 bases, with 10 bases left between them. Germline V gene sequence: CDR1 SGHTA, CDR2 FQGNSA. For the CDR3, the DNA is TGTGCCAGCAGCTCGGTAGGGGGGACCCAGTACTTC. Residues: CASSSVGGTQYF.

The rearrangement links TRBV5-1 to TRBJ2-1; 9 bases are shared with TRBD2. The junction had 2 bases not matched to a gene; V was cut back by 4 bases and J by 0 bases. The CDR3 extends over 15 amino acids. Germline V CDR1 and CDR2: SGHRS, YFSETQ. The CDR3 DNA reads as TGCGCCAGCAGCATTAGCGGGAGCTCCTACAATGAGCAGTTCTTC. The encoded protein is CASSISGSSYNEQFF.

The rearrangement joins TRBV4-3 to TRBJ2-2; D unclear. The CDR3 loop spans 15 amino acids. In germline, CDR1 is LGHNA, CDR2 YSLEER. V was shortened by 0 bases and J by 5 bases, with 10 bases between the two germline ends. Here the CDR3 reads CASSQDIVGTGELFF. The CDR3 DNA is TGCGCCAGCAGCCAAGATATAGTCGGGACCGGGGAGCTGTTTTTT.

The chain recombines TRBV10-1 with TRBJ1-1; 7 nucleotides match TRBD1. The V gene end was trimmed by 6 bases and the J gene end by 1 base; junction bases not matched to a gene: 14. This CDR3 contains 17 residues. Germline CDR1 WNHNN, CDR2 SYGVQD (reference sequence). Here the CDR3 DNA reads TGCGCCAGCAGGGTCGGGACAGCGGGGGTGGCGAACACTGAAGCTTTCTTT. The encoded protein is CASRVGTAGVANTEAFF.

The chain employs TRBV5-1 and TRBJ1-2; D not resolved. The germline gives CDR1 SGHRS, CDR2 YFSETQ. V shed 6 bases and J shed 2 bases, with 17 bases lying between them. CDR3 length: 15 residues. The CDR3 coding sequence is TGCGCCAGCACCTCTAGATGCGGTAAGAACTATGGCTACACCTTC. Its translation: CASTSRCGKNYGYTF. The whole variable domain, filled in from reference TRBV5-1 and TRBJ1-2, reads KAGVTQTPRYLIKTRGQQVTLSCSPISGHRSVSWYQQTPGQGLQFLFEYFSETQRNKGNFPGRFSGRQFSNSRSEMNVSTLELGDSALYLCASTSRCGKNYGYTFGSGTRLTVV.

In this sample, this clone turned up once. The CDR3 nucleotides read TGTGCCAGAACTAGGACTAGCGGGGGAGATACGCAGTATTTT. Protein: CARTRTSGGDTQYF. The chain has TRBV2 and TRBJ2-3; 13 nucleotides match TRBD2. This CDR3 has 14 residues. Germline values: CDR1 SNHLY, CDR2 FYNNEI. The ends lost 9 bases at V and 5 bases at J; junction bases unmatched: 5.